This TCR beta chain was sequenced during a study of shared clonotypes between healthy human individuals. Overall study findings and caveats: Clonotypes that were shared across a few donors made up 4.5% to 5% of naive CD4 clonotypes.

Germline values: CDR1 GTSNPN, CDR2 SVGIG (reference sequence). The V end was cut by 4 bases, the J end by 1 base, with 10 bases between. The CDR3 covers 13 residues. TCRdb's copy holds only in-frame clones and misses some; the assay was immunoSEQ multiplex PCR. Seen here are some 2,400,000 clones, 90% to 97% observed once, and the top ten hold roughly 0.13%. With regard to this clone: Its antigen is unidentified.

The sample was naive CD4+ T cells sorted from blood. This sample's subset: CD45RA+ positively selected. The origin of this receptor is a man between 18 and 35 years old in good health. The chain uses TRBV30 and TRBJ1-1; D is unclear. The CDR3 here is CAWNLGGNTEAFF. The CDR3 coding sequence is TGTGCCTGGAATCTTGGAGGGAACACTGAAGCTTTCTTT.